What follows describes a single T cell receptor beta chain. Its matching antigen is unknown. The junction departs from the called germline gene at one end, perhaps through a read error. The data were obtained in a study of metastatic and nonmetastatic thyroid tumors. Study as a whole: Comparison of repertoires was carried out across blood and tumor or nodule tissue from malignant and benign thyroid patients. Study results and caveats: As reported, TCR beta diversity in blood and tumor was significantly higher in malignant thyroid tumors than in benign nodules.

Thyroid surgery had not been preceded by any treatment in any patient. TCRdb re-processed the PCR reads through MiXCR. Of some 23,000 clones in the sample, 20% are singletons; the top ten hold roughly 4.3%. Germline V gene sequence: CDR1 SGHAT, CDR2 FQNNGV. This CDR3 region has 15 residues. The chain uses TRBV11-2 and TRBJ2-1, with D possibly matching TRBD2 (6 bases). The TCR was taken from a female donor with papillary thyroid cancer or a benign thyroid nodule (not recorded which). Some clones in this sample may be carry-over from other donors' samples. Sequencing input: adjacent normal tissue. The CDR3 bases are TGTGCCAGCAGCTTAGATGGGGAGGCTCTTAATGAGGAGTTCTTC. Translated, it gives CASSLDGEALNEEFF.